A selection of T cell receptor beta chains follows, all from one sample in a study of PD-1 blockade in classical Hodgkin lymphoma. Assay: immunoSEQ multiplex PCR; the TCRdb copy retains only in-frame clones and omits some. Of roughly 35,000 clones in the sample, 92% were seen once. The input for sequencing was CD4+ T cells from blood, taken before the fourth cycle of nivolumab. These TCRs come from a human donor with classical Hodgkin lymphoma. Each CDR3 is given with its conserved first and last residue. The D gene is left open where the match is weak. Clone size appears in some rows only: once, few, many, or a class for an expanded clone.

D	size	J	V	DNA	CDR3
.	.	TRBJ2-7	TRBV6-1	TGTGCCACCTCGCTGGACCAATCCTACGAGCAGTACTTC	CATSLDQSYEQYF
TRBD1	.	TRBJ1-1	TRBV10-1	TGCGCCAGCAGTAGACAGGGACAGGGGAACACTGAAGCTTTCTTT	CASSRQGQGNTEAFF
TRBD2	.	TRBJ2-3	TRBV7-8	TGTGCCAGCAGCTTAGTGAGCGGGAGAAAGACAGATACGCAGTATTTT	CASSLVSGRKTDTQYF
.	.	TRBJ2-6	TRBV7-3	TGTGCCAGCAGTCCTCCCGGTGGGGCCAACGTCCTGACTTTC	CASSPPGGANVLTF
.	.	TRBJ2-1	TRBV11-2	TGTGCCAGCAGCCCCACATATGAGCAGTTCTTC	CASSPTYEQFF
TRBD2	.	TRBJ2-1	TRBV2	TGTGCCAGCCGGCGGGAGAGCTCCTACAATGAGCAGTTCTTC	CASRRESSYNEQFF
.	once	TRBJ1-1	TRBV7-2	TGTGCCAGCAGCTTAGTACGGGGCGGGGTTACTGAAGCTTTCTTT	CASSLVRGGVTEAFF
.	few	TRBJ1-2	TRBV27	TGTGCCAGCAGCGGGGGCTACACCTTC	CASSGGYTF
TRBD2	.	TRBJ2-1	TRBV19	TGTGCCAGTAGACTAGCGGGAGCCGGCAATGAGCAGTTCTTC	CASRLAGAGNEQFF
TRBD2	once	TRBJ2-7	TRBV7-3	TGTGCCAGCAGCTCGAGAACGCCTAGCGGGAGGGGTGCGTACTTC	CASSSRTPSGRGAYF
.	.	TRBJ2-5	TRBV2	TGTGCCAGCAGGAATAGACTGTACAGGGGACTCGAGACCCAGTACTTC	CASRNRLYRGLETQYF
TRBD1	.	TRBJ1-4	TRBV28	TGTGCCAGCAACTTAGGGGGCGTAGGAGAAAAACTGTTTTTT	CASNLGGVGEKLFF
.	.	TRBJ1-5	TRBV21-1	TGTGCCAGCAGTTCGAGACAGGGTGTAGAGCCCCAGCATTTT	CASSSRQGVEPQHF
TRBD2	.	TRBJ2-7	TRBV4-1	TGCGCCAGCAGCCCCTGGGGGACTAGCGGGAGGGATTCCTACGAGCAGTACTTC	CASSPWGTSGRDSYEQYF
.	.	TRBJ2-7	TRBV7-8	TGTGCCAGCAGCTTAGCGCTCGGGAGCTCCTACGAGCAGTACTTC	CASSLALGSSYEQYF
TRBD1	.	TRBJ1-4	TRBV19	TGTGCCAGTAGTCCCCTAGACAGGGACCATGAAAAACTGTTTTTT	CASSPLDRDHEKLFF
TRBD1	.	TRBJ2-5	TRBV14	TGTGCCAGCAGCCCGGACAGGGGGGAAGGGACCCAGTACTTC	CASSPDRGEGTQYF
TRBD1	.	TRBJ2-3	TRBV29-1	TGCAGCGTTGCTGGACAGGGCTTAGCAGATACGCAGTATTTT	CSVAGQGLADTQYF
TRBD1	.	TRBJ1-2	TRBV29-1	TGCAGCGCTTCCACTTATCCGGGACAGGGTGGGGGCTACACCTTC	CSASTYPGQGGGYTF
.	.	TRBJ2-7	TRBV6-5	TGTGCCAGCAGTTCCCCAGGGGGGGCCTCCTACGAGCAGTACTTC	CASSSPGGASYEQYF
.	.	TRBJ2-4	TRBV11-2	TGTGCCAGCAGGTCGGTGAGGGGTACAAACATTCAGTACTTC	CASRSVRGTNIQYF
.	.	TRBJ1-6	TRBV18	TGTGCCAGCTCACAGGGGGTTAATTCACCCCTCCACTTT	CASSQGVNSPLHF
TRBD2	.	TRBJ2-1	TRBV28	TGTGCCAGCAGTTTACAACCACCGGGACTAGCGGGAAAGGATGAGCAGTTCTTC	CASSLQPPGLAGKDEQFF
.	.	TRBJ2-1	TRBV5-6	TGTGCCAGCAGCTTTTACCGATCCTACAATGAGCAGTTCTTC	CASSFYRSYNEQFF
.	.	TRBJ2-5	TRBV18	TGTGCCAGCTCACCAAAGGAGGGATTGGTGACCCAGTACTTC	CASSPKEGLVTQYF
TRBD2	.	TRBJ2-5	TRBV5-1	TGCGCCAGCACCTCAGGGACTAGCGGGATAGAGACCCAGTACTTC	CASTSGTSGIETQYF
TRBD1	.	TRBJ1-3	TRBV11-2	TGTGCCAGCAGCCTACAGGGGGCAGCTGGAAACACCATATATTTT	CASSLQGAAGNTIYF
.	.	TRBJ2-4	TRBV1	TGCACCAGCAGCCAAGATCTAGGGGGGGGTAAAAACATTCAGTACTTC	CTSSQDLGGGKNIQYF
TRBD2	.	TRBJ2-1	TRBV11-2	TGTGCCAGCAGCTTAGGAGGCGGGAGGGCCCCCAATGAGCAGTTCTTC	CASSLGGGRAPNEQFF
.	few	TRBJ1-1	TRBV5-6	TGTGCCAGCAGCTCCCTGTTGGGCACTGAAGCTTTCTTT	CASSSLLGTEAFF